Following are 18 T cell receptor beta chains from one sample sequenced in a study of blood T cell repertoires in COVID-19. TCRdb keeps only in-frame clones here, not all; method: immunoSEQ multiplex PCR. The table has around 190,000 clones, approximately 80% seen once. The sample consisted of peripheral blood. The receptor source for this set is a woman between 40 and 55 years old with COVID-19, enrolled during active disease.

The chain recombines TRBV5-1 with TRBJ2-1; TRBD2 agrees at 8 bases. The CDR3 is 15 residues long. CDR1 and CDR2 (germline): SGHRS, YFSETQ. Unmatched junction bases numbered 8, after V lost 9 bases and J lost 0 bases. This CDR3 reads CATSGGDYSYNEQFF. The DNA for the CDR3 is TGCGCCACCTCGGGGGGGGACTACTCCTACAATGAGCAGTTCTTC.

In this sample, this clone turned up once. The chain has TRBV5-1 and TRBJ2-2; no reliable D call. The CDR3 totals 14 residues. The V gene's germline CDR1 is SGHRS and CDR2 YFSETQ. V was pared by 4 bases and J by 2 bases, with 9 bases between. CDR3 residues: CASSPSLNTGELFF. The CDR3 DNA follows: TGCGCCAGCAGCCCGAGTCTTAACACCGGGGAGCTGTTTTTT.

V is TRBV6-2 or TRBV6-3 and J is TRBJ2-5; perhaps TRBD2 as D (5 bases). The germline V and J ends were trimmed by 6 bases and 5 bases, with 16 bases remaining between them. Germline assignment: CDR1 MNHEY and CDR2 SVGEGT. CDR3 length: 14 amino acids. The CDR3 DNA is TGTGCCAGCAGCCACTACAGTAGAGGGGAGACCCAGTACTTC. Protein: CASSHYSRGETQYF.

The V call is TRBV10-3, the J call TRBJ1-3; D might be TRBD1 (6 bases). Germline CDR1 is ENHRY and CDR2 is SYGVKD. Trimming cost V 11 bases and J 0 bases, with 8 bases left between them. The length of the CDR3 is 12 residues. The CDR3 region is CAVQGSGNTIYF. In DNA form, the CDR3 reads TGTGCCGTACAGGGCTCTGGAAACACCATATATTTT.

This chain joins TRBV5-1 and TRBJ2-5; TRBD2 might be the D (5 bases). Trimming took 4 bases from V and 2 from J, leaving 9 bases between them. Germline V gene sequence: CDR1 SGHRS, CDR2 YFSETQ. CDR3 length: 13 amino acids. The CDR3 spells CASSPRGQETQYF. DNA of the CDR3: TGCGCCAGCAGCCCCCGGGGTCAAGAGACCCAGTACTTC.

The chain is built from TRBV27 and TRBJ1-2; 8 bases are shared with TRBD1. The ends lost 6 bases at V and 4 bases at J; junction bases unmatched: 22. Germline lookup yields CDR1 MNHEY and CDR2 SMNVEV (reference sequence). This CDR3 is built from 19 residues. The CDR3 sequence: CASRVKGQEYDLTVYGYTF. CDR3 sequence (DNA): TGTGCCAGCAGAGTGAAGGGACAGGAATATGACCTGACCGTCTATGGCTACACCTTC.

The chain links TRBV4-1 to TRBJ2-1; 9 nucleotides agree with TRBD2. The CDR3 is 17 amino acids. V lost 5 bases and J lost 10; bases outside the gene matches: 18. Germline lookup yields CDR1 MGHRA and CDR2 YSYEKL. The CDR3 DNA is TGCGCCAGCAGCGAGAATCGCCTAGCGGGACCTCCGGAGGAGCAGTTCTTC. Amino acid sequence: CASSENRLAGPPEEQFF.

The chain uses TRBV9 and TRBJ2-2, with 8 bases identical to TRBD2. Germline V gene data show CDR1 as SGDLS and CDR2 as YYNGEE. The CDR3 is made up of 16 amino acids. With 0 bases clipped from V and 8 bases from J, the junction kept 9 bases outside the gene matches. CDR3 in amino acids: CASSVAGGILAGELFF. CDR3 nucleotides: TGTGCCAGCAGCGTAGCGGGGGGGATCTTGGCTGGGGAGCTGTTTTTT.

The chain has TRBV24-1 and TRBJ2-1; TRBD2 might be the D (5 bases). Germline V gives CDR1 KGHDR, CDR2 SFDVKD. The germline V and J ends were trimmed by 5 bases and 10 bases, with 14 bases remaining between them. The CDR3 has 13 amino acids. The CDR3 reads CATSASGEMEQFF. The CDR3, as DNA: TGTGCCACCAGTGCCTCCGGGGAGATGGAGCAGTTCTTC.

This chain joins TRBV19 and TRBJ2-5, with a possible D match to TRBD1 (6 bases). The CDR3 contains 14 residues. Germline V gives CDR1 LNHDA, CDR2 SQIVND (reference sequence). Trimming pared 6 bases from V and 5 bases from J, leaving 16 bases between. The CDR3 nucleotides are TGTGCCAGTAGCAACCACAGGGACGCGGAGACCCAGTACTTC. Its protein product is CASSNHRDAETQYF.

V gene TRBV11-2 combines with J gene TRBJ2-5; 15 positions agree with TRBD2. Germline CDR1 reads SGHAT; CDR2 reads FQNNGV. The V and J ends lost 5 bases and 4 bases, in that order; junction bases with no gene match: 11. The CDR3 is 18 residues long. The CDR3 reads CASSPGWGLAGGLETQYF. CDR3 in DNA: TGTGCCAGCAGCCCCGGGTGGGGACTAGCGGGGGGATTAGAGACCCAGTACTTC.

This chain connects TRBV5-1 to TRBJ2-1; 13 bases align to TRBD2. CDR1 and CDR2 from the germline V gene are SGHRS and YFSETQ. Trimming took 4 bases from V and 0 from J; bases not matched to a gene: 7. The CDR3 contains 18 residues. This CDR3 is CASSHGTSGIVSYNEQFF. CDR3 bases: TGCGCCAGCAGCCACGGGACTAGCGGGATAGTCTCCTACAATGAGCAGTTCTTC.

This rearrangement joins TRBV21-1 to TRBJ2-3; TRBD2, the D gene given by the table, was not confirmed from the DNA. TRBV21-1 is annotated as a pseudogene. CDR3 length equals 19 residues. The DNA of the CDR3 is TGTGCCAGCAGCAAACTTCTCAAACGCGGGACTAGAGGGGCAGATACGCAGTATTTT. This gives the protein CASSKLLKRGTRGADTQYF.

The gene calls are TRBV7-9 and TRBJ2-5; perhaps TRBD2 as D (6 bases). The CDR3 is made up of 15 amino acids. Per the germline V gene, CDR1 is SEHNR and CDR2 is FQNEAQ (reference sequence). V dropped 5 bases and J dropped 4 bases, with 17 bases sitting between them. The CDR3, as DNA: TGTGCCAGCAGCAAGCTAGGCCGGGGAGGAGAGACCCAGTACTTC. Its translation: CASSKLGRGGETQYF.

The chain recombines TRBV5-4 with TRBJ2-1; D is unclear. The CDR3 runs 14 residues. Trimming cost V 1 base and J 6 bases, with 11 bases left between them. The germline V gene has CDR1 SGHNT and CDR2 YYREEE (reference sequence). CDR3 coding DNA: TGTGCCAGCAGCTTGTGGCTAGGCGTCAATGAGCAGTTCTTC. Translation gives CASSLWLGVNEQFF.

This chain links TRBV5-4 with TRBJ2-5; D may be TRBD1 (5 bases). Germline V gene data show CDR1 as SGHNT and CDR2 as YYREEE (reference sequence). The CDR3 totals 15 residues. The V end lost 4 bases, the J end lost 5 bases, and 18 bases lay between the germline ends. The CDR3 loop reads CASSHETELPETQYF. DNA for the CDR3: TGTGCCAGCAGCCATGAGACAGAGCTCCCCGAGACCCAGTACTTC.

The genes are TRBV6-6 and TRBJ2-5; 8 bases align to TRBD2. Losses at the gene ends were 0 bases for V and 5 bases for J; bases not matched to a gene: 5. The length of the CDR3 is 15 residues. In germline, CDR1 is MNHNY, CDR2 SVGAGI (reference sequence). CDR3 nucleotide sequence: TGTGCCAGCAGTTACTCGCTAGCGGGCGGGGAGACCCAGTACTTC. It codes for CASSYSLAGGETQYF.

The V call is TRBV30, the J call TRBJ1-6; D ambiguous. From germline, CDR1 is GTSNPN and CDR2 SVGIG (reference sequence). The germline V and J ends were trimmed by 1 base and 9 bases, with 4 bases remaining between them. CDR3 length: 11 amino acids. The CDR3 protein is CAWSGSSPLHF. The CDR3 coding sequence is TGTGCCTGGAGTGGGAGTTCACCCCTCCACTTT.